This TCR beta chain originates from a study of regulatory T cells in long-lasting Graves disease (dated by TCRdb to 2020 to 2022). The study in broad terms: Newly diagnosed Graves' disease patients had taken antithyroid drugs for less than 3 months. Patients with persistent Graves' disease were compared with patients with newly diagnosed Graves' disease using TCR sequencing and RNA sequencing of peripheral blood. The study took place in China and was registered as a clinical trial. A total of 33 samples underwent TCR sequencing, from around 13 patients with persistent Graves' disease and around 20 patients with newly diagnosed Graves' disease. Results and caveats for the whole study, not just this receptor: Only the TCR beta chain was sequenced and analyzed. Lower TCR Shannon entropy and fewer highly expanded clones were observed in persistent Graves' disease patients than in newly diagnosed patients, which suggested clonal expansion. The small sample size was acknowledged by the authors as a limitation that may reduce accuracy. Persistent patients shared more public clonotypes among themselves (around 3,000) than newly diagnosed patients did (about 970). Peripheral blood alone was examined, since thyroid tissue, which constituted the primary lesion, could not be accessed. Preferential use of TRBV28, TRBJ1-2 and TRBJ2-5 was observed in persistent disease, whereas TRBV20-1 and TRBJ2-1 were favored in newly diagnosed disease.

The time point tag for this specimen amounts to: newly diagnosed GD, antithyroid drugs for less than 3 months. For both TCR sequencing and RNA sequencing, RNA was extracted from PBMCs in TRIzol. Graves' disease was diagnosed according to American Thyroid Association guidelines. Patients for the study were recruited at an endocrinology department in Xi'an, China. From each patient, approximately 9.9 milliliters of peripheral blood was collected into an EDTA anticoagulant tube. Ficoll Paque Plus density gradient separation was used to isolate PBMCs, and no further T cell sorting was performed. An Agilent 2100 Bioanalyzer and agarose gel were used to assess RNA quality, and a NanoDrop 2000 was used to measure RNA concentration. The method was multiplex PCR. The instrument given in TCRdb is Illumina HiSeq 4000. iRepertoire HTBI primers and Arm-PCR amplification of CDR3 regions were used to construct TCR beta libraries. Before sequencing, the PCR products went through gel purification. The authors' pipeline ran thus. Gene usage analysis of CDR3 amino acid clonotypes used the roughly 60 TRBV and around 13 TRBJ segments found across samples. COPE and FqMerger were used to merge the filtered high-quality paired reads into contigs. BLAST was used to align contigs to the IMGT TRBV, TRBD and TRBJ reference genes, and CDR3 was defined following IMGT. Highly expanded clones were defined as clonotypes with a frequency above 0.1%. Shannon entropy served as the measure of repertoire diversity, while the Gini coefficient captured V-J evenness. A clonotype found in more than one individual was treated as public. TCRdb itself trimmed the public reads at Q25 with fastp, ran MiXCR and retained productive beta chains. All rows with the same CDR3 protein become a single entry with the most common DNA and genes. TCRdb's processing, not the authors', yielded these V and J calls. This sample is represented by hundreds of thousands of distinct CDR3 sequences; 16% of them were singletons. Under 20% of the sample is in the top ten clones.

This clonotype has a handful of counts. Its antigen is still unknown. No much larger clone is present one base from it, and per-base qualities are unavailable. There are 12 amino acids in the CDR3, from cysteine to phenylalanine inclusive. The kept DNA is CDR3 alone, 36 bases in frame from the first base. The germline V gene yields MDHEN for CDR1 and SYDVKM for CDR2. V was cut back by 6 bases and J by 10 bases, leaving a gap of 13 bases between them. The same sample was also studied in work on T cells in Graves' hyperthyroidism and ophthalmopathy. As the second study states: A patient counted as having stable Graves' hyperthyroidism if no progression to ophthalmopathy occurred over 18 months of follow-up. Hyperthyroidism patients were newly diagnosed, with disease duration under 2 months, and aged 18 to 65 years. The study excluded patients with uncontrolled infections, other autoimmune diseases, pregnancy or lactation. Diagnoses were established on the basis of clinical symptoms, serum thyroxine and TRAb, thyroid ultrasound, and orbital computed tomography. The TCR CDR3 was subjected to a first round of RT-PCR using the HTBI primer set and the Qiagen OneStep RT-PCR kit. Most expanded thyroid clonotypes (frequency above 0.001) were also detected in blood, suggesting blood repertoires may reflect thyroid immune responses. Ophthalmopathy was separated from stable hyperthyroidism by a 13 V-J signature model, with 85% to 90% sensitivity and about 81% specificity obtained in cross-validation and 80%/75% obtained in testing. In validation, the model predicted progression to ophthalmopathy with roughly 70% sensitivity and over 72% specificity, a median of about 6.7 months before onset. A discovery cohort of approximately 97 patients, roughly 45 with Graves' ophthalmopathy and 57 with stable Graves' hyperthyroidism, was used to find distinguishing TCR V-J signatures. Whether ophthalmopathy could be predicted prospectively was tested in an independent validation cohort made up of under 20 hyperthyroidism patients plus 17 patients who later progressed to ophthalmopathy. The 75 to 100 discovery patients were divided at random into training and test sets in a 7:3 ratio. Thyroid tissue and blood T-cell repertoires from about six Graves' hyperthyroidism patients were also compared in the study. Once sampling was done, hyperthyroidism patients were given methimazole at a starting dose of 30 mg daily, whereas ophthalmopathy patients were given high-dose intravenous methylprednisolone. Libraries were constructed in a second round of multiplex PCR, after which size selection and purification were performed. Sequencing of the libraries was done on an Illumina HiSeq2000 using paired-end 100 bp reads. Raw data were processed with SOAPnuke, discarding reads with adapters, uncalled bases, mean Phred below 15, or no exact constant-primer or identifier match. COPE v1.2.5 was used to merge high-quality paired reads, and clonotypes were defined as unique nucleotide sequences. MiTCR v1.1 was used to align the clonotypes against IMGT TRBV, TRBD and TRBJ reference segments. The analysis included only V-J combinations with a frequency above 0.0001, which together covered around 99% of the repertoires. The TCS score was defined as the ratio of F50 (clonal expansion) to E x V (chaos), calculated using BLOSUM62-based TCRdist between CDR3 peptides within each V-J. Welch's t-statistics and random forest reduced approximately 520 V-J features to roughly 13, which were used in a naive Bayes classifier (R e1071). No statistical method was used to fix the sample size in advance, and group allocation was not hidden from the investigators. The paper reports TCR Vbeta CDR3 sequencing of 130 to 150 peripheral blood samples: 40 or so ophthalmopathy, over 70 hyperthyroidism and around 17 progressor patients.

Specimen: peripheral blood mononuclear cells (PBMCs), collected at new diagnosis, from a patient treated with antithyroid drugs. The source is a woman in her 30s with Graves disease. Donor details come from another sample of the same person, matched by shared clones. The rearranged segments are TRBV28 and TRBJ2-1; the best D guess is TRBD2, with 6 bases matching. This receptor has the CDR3 CASRPNRGEQFF. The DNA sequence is TGTGCCAGCAGACCCAACCGGGGGGAGCAGTTCTTC. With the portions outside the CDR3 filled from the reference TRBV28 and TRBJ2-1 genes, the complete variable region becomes DVKVTQSSRYLVKRTGEKVFLECVQDMDHENMFWYRQDPGLGLRLIYFSYDVKMKEKGDIPEGYSVSREKKERFSLILESASTNQTSMYLCASRPNRGEQFFGPGTRLTVL.